This T cell receptor (beta chain) derives from a study of blood T cell repertoires in COVID-19. In the original analysis: Estimation of nucleated cell counts relied on the amplification of reference gene primers. Sequenced by immunoSEQ multiplex PCR; TCRdb stores in-frame clones only, minus some. V and J calls and clone size follow that table, whereas D and trimming were derived from the DNA. The sample records about 260,000 clones, over 80% being singletons. CDR3 length: 16 amino acids. Trimming removed 1 base from V and 0 bases from J; junction bases left unmatched: 3. CDR1 and CDR2 (germline): SGHRS, YFSETQ.

The rearrangement links TRBV5-1 to TRBJ1-4; TRBD1 aligns across 7 bases. Source material: peripheral blood. The sequence derives from a woman aged 70-85 years with COVID-19, enrolled during active disease. The CDR3 here is CASSLTGVTTNEKLFF. The DNA for the CDR3 is TGCGCCAGCAGCTTGACAGGGGTTACAACTAATGAAAAACTGTTTTTT.